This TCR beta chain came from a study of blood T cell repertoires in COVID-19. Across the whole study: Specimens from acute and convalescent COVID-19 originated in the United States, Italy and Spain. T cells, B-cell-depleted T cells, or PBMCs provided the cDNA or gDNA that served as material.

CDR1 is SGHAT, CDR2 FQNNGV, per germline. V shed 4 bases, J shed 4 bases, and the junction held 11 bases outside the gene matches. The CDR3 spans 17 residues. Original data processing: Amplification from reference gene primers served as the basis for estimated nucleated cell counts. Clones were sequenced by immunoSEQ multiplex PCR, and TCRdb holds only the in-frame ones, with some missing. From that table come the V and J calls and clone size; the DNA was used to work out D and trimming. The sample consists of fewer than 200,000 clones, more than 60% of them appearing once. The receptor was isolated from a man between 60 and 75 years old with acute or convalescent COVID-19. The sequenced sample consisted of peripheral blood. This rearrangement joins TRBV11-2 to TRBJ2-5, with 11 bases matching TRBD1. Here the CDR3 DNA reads TGTGCCAGCAGCTCAACCCGGGGACAGGGGGTAACAGAGACCCAGTACTTC. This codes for CASSSTRGQGVTETQYF.